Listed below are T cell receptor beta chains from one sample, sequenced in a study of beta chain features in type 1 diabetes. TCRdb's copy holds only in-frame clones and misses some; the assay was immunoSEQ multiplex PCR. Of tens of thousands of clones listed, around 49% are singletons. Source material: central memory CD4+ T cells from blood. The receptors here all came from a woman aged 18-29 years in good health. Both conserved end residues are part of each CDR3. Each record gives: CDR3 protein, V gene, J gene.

CASSLSSRSGSYEQYF	TRBV27	.
CASSGLAFVGETQYF	TRBV4-1	TRBJ2-5
CAWSVSWREFF	TRBV30	TRBJ2-1
CASSVEQGGTEAFF	TRBV9	TRBJ1-1
CASSPADSNYGYTF	TRBV18	TRBJ1-2
CASSPRGLAGPEQFF	TRBV19	TRBJ2-1
CASSFRVTRGAWEQYF	TRBV27	TRBJ2-7
CASSPLAGFNEQYF	TRBV18	TRBJ2-7
CASSELAGVTDTQYF	TRBV6-1	TRBJ2-3
CAWSGGYEQYF	TRBV30	TRBJ2-7
CASSFQGASYNEQFF	TRBV6-1	TRBJ2-1
CASSPPGQDTQYF	TRBV18	TRBJ2-3
CASSSGTGVTGELFF	TRBV7-2	TRBJ2-2
CSKSDGVEAFF	TRBV29-1	TRBJ1-1
CASKRTGPNEKLFF	TRBV5-1	TRBJ1-4
CASSPQRENTEAFF	TRBV4-1	TRBJ1-1
CASSLDGKLWDTQYF	TRBV11-2	TRBJ2-3
CASSLGLAGGPNTGELFF	TRBV4-2	TRBJ2-2
CASSETQGAYNEQFF	TRBV6-1	TRBJ2-1
CASSLYRGPSTDTQYF	TRBV5-6	TRBJ2-3
CAWSGQTSNYGYTF	TRBV30	TRBJ1-2
CAWSPGSVRSNQPQHF	TRBV30	TRBJ1-5
CASSPPSAGRGNEQFF	TRBV18	TRBJ2-1
CATSHNTEAFF	TRBV15	TRBJ1-1
CASNPQGGPSDTQYF	TRBV19	TRBJ2-3
CAWGTGDPSYGYTF	TRBV30	TRBJ1-2
CASSISGGNYNEQFF	TRBV7-9	TRBJ2-1